The next 3 T cell receptor beta chains were all read from a single sample in a study of graft-versus-host responses after intestinal transplantation. The assay was immunoSEQ multiplex PCR, and TCRdb's table has in-frame clones only and misses some. The sample carries 35,000 to 45,000 clones, 90% to 95% recorded once. No cognate antigen is known for these TCRs. Specimen: unstimulated CD8+ T cells sorted from spleen or lymph node cells, collected before transplant. The receptors were sampled from a human donor who was the organ donor for an intestinal transplant.

The V and J genes are TRBV27 and TRBJ2-7; TRBD2 aligns across 8 bases. With V trimmed by 5 bases and J by 1 base, 1 base remained unmatched. Germline CDR1 MNHEY, CDR2 SMNVEV (reference sequence). This CDR3 is 13 amino acids long. The CDR3 is CASSGTSSYEQYF. CDR3 sequence (DNA): TGTGCCAGCAGTGGGACTAGTTCCTACGAGCAGTACTTC.

J is TRBJ2-5 and V is TRBV27; 10 positions agree with TRBD2. There are 14 residues in the CDR3. The junction had 7 bases not matched to a gene; V was cut back by 8 bases and J by 4 bases. Germline V CDR1 and CDR2: MNHEY, SMNVEV (reference sequence). The CDR3: CASHPAGGRETQYF. The CDR3, as DNA: TGTGCCAGCCATCCAGCGGGGGGGCGAGAGACCCAGTACTTC.

The J gene is TRBJ2-2, the V gene TRBV11-2; D is perhaps TRBD1 (5 bases). In germline, CDR1 is SGHAT, CDR2 FQNNGV. V was shortened by 7 bases and J by 6 bases, with 12 bases between the two germline ends. CDR3 size: 13 residues. The CDR3 DNA is TGTGCCAGCACATCATGGGGCGCCGGGGAGCTGTTTTTT. Its protein product is CASTSWGAGELFF.